The clone carrying this TCR beta chain was counted a few times. This entry is derived from a study of identical twins. MiXCR was run by TCRdb on the 5' RACE reads, yielding one entry per CDR3 protein. The sample yields approximately 690,000 distinct CDR3 sequences, around 6.1% seen once. Material for sequencing was naive T cells sorted from blood. This receptor was identified in a young man in good health.

This CDR3 reads CASSLPGGTNEQFF. CDR3 nucleotide sequence: TGTGCCAGCAGTTTACCGGGTGGCACCAATGAGCAGTTCTTC. This sequence joins TRBV12-3 or TRBV12-4 and TRBJ2-1; D is undetermined. The V and J ends lost 2 bases and 6 bases respectively, with 11 bases between them. The CDR3 is 14 amino acids.